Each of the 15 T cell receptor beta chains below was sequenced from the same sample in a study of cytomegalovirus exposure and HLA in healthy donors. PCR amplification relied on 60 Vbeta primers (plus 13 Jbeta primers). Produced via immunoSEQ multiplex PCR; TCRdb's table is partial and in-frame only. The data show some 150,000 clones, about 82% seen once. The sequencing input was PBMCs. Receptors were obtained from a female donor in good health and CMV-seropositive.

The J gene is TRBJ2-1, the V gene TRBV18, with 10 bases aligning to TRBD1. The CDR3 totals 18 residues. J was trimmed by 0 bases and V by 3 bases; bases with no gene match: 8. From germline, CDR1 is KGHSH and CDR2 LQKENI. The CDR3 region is CASSPYTGQGSSYNEQFF. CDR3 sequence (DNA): TGTGCCAGCTCACCCTATACGGGACAGGGGAGCTCCTACAATGAGCAGTTCTTC. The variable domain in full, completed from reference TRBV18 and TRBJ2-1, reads NAGVMQNPRHLVRRRGQEARLRCSPMKGHSHVYWYRQLPEEGLKFMVYLQKENIIDESGMPKERFSAEFPKEGPSILRIQQVVRGDSAAYFCASSPYTGQGSSYNEQFFGPGTRLTVL.

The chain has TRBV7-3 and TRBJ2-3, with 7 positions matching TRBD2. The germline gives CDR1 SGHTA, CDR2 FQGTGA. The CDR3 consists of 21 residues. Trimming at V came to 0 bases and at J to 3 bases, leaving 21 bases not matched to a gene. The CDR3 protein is CASSLTSGPGASGVHTDTQYF. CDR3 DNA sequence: TGTGCCAGCAGCTTAACCTCGGGGCCTGGGGCCAGCGGGGTTCATACAGATACGCAGTATTTT.

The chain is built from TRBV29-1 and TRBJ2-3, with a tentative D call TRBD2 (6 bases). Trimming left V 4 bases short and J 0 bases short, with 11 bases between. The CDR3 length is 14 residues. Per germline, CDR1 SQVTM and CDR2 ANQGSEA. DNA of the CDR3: TGCAGCGTTGCGCGCGGGGAAAGCACAGATACGCAGTATTTT. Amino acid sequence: CSVARGESTDTQYF.

Here the CDR3 reads CASSVTTRAGGELFF. DNA for the CDR3: TGTGCCAGCAGCGTAACCACTAGGGCGGGCGGGGAGCTGTTTTTT. The chain recombines TRBV9 with TRBJ2-2; tentative D call: TRBD2 (5 bases). The CDR3 is made up of 15 amino acids. Trimming left V 1 base short and J 7 bases short, with 14 bases between. Germline V gene data show CDR1 as SGDLS and CDR2 as YYNGEE.

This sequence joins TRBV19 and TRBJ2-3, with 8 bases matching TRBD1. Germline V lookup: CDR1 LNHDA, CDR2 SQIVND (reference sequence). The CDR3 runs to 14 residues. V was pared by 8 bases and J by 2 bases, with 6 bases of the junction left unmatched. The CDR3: CASHDRGATDTQYF. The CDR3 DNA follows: TGTGCCAGTCACGACAGGGGAGCCACAGATACGCAGTATTTT.

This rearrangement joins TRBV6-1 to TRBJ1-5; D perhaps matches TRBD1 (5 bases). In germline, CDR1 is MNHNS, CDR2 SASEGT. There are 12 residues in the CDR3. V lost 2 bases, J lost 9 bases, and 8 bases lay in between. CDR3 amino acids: CASSERGGPQHF. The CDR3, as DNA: TGTGCCAGCAGTGAAAGGGGAGGGCCCCAGCATTTT.

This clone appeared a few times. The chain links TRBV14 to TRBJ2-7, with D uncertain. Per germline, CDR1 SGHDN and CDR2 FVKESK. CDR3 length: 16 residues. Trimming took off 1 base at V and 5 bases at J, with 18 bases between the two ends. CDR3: CASSQVGWVESHEQYF. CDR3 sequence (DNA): TGTGCCAGCAGCCAAGTCGGGTGGGTAGAGTCCCACGAGCAGTACTTC.

In DNA, the CDR3 is TGCGCCAGCAGCCGAGAGGGGACAGAGTTTCAGCCCCAGCATTTT. Translation gives CASSREGTEFQPQHF. The rearrangement joins TRBV4-1 to TRBJ1-5, with 7 bases matching TRBD1. The CDR3 totals 15 residues. Germline lookup yields CDR1 MGHRA and CDR2 YSYEKL. The J segment lost 6 bases and the V segment lost 4 bases, leaving 9 bases of the junction unmatched.

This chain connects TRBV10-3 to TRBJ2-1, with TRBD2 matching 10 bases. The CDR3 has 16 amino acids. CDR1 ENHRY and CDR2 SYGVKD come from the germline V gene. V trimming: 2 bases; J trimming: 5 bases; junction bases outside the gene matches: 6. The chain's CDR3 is CAISEPGTSVDNEQFF. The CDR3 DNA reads TGTGCCATCAGTGAGCCCGGGACTAGCGTAGACAATGAGCAGTTCTTC.

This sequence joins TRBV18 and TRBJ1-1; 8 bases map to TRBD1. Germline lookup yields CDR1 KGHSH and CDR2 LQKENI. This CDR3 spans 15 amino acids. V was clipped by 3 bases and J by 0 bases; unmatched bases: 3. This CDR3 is CASSPLGQVNTEAFF. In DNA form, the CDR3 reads TGTGCCAGCTCACCCCTGGGACAGGTGAACACTGAAGCTTTCTTT.

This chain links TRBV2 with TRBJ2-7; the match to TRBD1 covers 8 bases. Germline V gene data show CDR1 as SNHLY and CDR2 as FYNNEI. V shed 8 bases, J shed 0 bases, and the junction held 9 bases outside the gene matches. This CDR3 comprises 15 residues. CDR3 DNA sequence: TGTGCCAGCCACCGTCACAGGGGGGACTCCTACGAGCAGTACTTC. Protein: CASHRHRGDSYEQYF.

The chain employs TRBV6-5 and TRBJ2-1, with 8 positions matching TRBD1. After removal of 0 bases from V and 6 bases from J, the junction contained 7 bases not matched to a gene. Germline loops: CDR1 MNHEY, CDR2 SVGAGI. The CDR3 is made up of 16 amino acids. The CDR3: CASSYSPRRGPNEQFF. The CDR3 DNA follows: TGTGCCAGCAGTTACTCGCCACGCAGGGGGCCCAATGAGCAGTTCTTC.

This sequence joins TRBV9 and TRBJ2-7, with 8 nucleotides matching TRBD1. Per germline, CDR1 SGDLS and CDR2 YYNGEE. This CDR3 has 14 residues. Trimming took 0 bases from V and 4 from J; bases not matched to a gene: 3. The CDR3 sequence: CASSVEGQAYEQYF. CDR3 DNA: TGTGCCAGCAGCGTAGAGGGACAGGCTTACGAGCAGTACTTC.

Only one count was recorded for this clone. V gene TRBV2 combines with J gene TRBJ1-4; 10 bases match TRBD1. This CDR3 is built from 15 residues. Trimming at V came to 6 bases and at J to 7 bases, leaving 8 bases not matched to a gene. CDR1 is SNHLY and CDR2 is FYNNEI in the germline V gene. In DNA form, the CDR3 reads TGTGCCAGCAGCACCACGACAGGGGGCTTTGAAAAACTGTTTTTT. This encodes CASSTTTGGFEKLFF.

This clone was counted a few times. CDR3 coding DNA: TGTGCCAGCAGCCAGATTCCCGGGGGTAGATTTGGAGCTTTCTTT. Translated, it gives CASSQIPGGRFGAFF. The chain has TRBV4-2 and TRBJ1-1; tentatively, D is TRBD1 (5 bases). CDR3 length: 15 residues. The V gene lost 3 bases and the J gene lost 10 bases, with 21 bases spanning the gap. Germline CDR1 and CDR2: LGHNA and YNFKEQ.